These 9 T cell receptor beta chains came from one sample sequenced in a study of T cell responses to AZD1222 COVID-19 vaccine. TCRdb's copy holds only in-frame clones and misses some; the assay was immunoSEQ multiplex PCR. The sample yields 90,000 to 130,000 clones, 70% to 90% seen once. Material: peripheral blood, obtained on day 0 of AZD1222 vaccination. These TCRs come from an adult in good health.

The CDR3 is CASSYSAGLGGYTF. CDR3 sequence (DNA): TGTGCCAGCAGTTACTCGGCGGGACTGGGAGGCTACACCTTC. The genes are TRBV6-5 and TRBJ1-2; tentative D call: TRBD1 (5 bases). CDR3 length: 14 residues. CDR1 and CDR2 from the germline V gene are MNHEY and SVGAGI. Trimming took off 0 bases at V and 8 bases at J, with 13 bases between the two ends.

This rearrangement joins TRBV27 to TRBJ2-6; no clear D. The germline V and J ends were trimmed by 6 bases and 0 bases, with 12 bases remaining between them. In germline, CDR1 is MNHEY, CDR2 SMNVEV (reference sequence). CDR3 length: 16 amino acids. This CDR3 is CASSVLGTSGANVLTF. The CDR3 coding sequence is TGTGCCAGCAGCGTATTGGGTACCTCTGGGGCCAACGTCCTGACTTTC. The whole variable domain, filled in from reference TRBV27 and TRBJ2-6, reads EAQVTQNPRYLITVTGKKLTVTCSQNMNHEYMSWYRQDPGLGLRQIYYSMNVEVTDKGDVPEGYKVSRKEKRNFPLILESPSPNQTSLYFCASSVLGTSGANVLTFGAGSRLTVL.

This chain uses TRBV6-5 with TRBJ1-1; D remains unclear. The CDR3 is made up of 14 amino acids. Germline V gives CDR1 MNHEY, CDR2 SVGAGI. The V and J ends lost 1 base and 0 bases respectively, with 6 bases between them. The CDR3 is CASSYFSLNTEAFF. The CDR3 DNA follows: TGTGCCAGCAGTTACTTCTCTCTGAACACTGAAGCTTTCTTT.

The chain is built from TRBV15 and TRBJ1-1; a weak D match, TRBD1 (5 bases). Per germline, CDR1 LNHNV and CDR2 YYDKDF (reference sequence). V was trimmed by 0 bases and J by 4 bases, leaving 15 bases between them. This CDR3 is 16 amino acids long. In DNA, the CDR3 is TGTGCCACCAGCAGAGACCTACAGGTCCTATCCACTGAAGCTTTCTTT. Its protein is CATSRDLQVLSTEAFF.

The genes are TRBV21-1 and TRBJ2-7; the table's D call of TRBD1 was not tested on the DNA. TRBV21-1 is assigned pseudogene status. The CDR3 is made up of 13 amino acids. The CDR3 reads CASIDRGNDEQYF. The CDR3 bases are TGTGCCAGCATTGACAGGGGAAACGACGAGCAGTACTTC.

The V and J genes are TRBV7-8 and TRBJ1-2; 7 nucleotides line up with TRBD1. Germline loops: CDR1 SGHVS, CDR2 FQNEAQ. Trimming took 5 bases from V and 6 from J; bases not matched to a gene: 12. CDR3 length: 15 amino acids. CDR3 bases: TGTGCCAGCAGCGTGTCTTCACAGGGGTTGCATGGCTACACCTTC. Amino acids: CASSVSSQGLHGYTF. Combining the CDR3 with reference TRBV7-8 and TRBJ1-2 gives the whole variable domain GAGVSQSPRYKVAKRGQDVALRCDPISGHVSLFWYQQALGQGPEFLTYFQNEAQLDKSGLPSDRFFAERPEGSVSTLKIQRTQQEDSAVYLCASSVSSQGLHGYTFGSGTRLTVV.

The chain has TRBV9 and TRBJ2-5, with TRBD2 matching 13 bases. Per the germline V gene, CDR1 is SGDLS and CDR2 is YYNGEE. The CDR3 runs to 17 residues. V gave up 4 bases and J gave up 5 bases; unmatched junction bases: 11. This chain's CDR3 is CASSSRLAGGLAETQYF. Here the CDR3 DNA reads TGTGCCAGCAGCTCCCGACTAGCGGGGGGCCTGGCTGAGACCCAGTACTTC.

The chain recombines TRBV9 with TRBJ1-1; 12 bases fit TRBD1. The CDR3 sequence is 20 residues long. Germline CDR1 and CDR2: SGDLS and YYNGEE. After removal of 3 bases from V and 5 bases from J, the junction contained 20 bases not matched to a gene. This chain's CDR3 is CASSANAGTGGGWRKTEAFF. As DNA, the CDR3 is TGTGCCAGCAGCGCAAACGCCGGGACAGGGGGCGGTTGGCGAAAGACTGAAGCTTTCTTT.

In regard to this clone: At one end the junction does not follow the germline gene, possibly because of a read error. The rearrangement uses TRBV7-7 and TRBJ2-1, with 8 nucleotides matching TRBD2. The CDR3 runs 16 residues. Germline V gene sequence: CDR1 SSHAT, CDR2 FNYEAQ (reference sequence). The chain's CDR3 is CASSLGAVRGDNEQFF. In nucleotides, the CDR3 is TGTGCTAGCAGCTTAGGGGCGGTGCGGGGGGACAATGAGCAGTTCTTC.